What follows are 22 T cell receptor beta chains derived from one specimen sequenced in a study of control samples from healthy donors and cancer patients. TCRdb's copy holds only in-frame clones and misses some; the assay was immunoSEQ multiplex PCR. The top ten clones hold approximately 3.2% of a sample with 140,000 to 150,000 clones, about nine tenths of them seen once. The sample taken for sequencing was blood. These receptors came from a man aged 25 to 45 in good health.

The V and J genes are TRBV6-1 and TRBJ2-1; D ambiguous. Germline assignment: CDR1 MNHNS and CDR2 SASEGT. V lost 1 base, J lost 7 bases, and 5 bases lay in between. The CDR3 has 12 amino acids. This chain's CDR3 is CASSEVWNEQFF. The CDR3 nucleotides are TGTGCCAGCAGTGAAGTATGGAATGAGCAGTTCTTC.

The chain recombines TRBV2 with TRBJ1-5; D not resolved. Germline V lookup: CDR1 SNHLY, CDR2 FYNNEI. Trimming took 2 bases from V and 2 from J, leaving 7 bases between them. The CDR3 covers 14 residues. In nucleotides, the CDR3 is TGTGCCAGCAGTGAAAGTGGGGGCAATCAGCCCCAGCATTTT. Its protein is CASSESGGNQPQHF.

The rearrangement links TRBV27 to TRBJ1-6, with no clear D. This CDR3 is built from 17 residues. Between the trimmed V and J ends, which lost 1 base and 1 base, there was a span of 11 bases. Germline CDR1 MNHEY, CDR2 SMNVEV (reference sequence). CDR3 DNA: TGTGCCAGCAGTTTATTAGTGCGGGGTTCCTATAATTCACCCCTCCACTTT. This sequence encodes CASSLLVRGSYNSPLHF.

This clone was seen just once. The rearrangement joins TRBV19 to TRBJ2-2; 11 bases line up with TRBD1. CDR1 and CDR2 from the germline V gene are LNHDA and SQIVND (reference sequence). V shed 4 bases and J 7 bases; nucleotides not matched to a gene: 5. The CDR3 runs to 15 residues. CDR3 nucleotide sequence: TGTGCCAGTAGTACGGGGACAGGGGGGTTCGGGGAGCTGTTTTTT. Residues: CASSTGTGGFGELFF.

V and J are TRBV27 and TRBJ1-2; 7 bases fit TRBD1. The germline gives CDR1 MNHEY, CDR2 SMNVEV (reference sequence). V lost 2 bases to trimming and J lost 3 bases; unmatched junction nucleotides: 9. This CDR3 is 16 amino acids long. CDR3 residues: CASSLSPGGMDYGYTF. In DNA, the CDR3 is TGTGCCAGCAGTTTAAGTCCAGGGGGGATGGACTATGGCTACACCTTC.

CDR3 bases: TGTGCCAGCAGCTGGGGGGATGACAGGGGTAACTATGGCTACACCTTC. This sequence encodes CASSWGDDRGNYGYTF. The chain has TRBV5-6 and TRBJ1-2, with 8 positions matching TRBD1. Trimming removed 3 bases from V and 1 base from J; junction bases left unmatched: 8. CDR1 is SGHDT and CDR2 is YYEEEE in the germline V gene. The CDR3 is 16 residues long.

In DNA form, the CDR3 reads TGTGCCAGCAGCACCTGGGACAGAGCTAACTATGGCTACACCTTC. Residues: CASSTWDRANYGYTF. The chain joins TRBV11-2 to TRBJ1-2, with 7 bases that match TRBD1. Trimming at V came to 5 bases and at J to 0 bases, leaving 6 bases not matched to a gene. The V gene's germline CDR1 is SGHAT and CDR2 FQNNGV. CDR3 size: 15 residues.

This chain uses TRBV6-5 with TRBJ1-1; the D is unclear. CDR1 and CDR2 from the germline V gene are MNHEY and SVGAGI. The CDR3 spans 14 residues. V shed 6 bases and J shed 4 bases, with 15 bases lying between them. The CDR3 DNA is TGTGCCAGCAGATCATCCCCGGGTAGCACTGAAGCTTTCTTT. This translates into CASRSSPGSTEAFF.

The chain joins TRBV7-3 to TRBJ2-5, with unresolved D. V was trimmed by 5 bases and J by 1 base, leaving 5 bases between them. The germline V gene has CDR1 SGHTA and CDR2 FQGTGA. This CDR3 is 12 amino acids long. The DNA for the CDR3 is TGTGCCAGCAGCCGACCCCAAGAGACCCAGTACTTC. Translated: CASSRPQETQYF. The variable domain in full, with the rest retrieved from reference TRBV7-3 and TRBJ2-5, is GAGVSQTPSNKVTEKGKYVELRCDPISGHTALYWYRQSLGQGPEFLIYFQGTGAADDSGLPNDRFFAVRPEGSVSTLKIQRTERGDSAVYLCASSRPQETQYFGPGTRLLVL.

CDR3 nucleotides: TGTGCCAGCAGTAGCGGGGGGGGGACCAATCAGCCCCAGCATTTT. Residues: CASSSGGGTNQPQHF. V usage is TRBV6-5 and J usage is TRBJ1-5, with D possibly being TRBD1 (5 bases). This CDR3 is 15 amino acids long. Deletions cut 5 bases from V and 3 bases from J, with 14 bases between. The germline V gene has CDR1 MNHEY and CDR2 SVGAGI.

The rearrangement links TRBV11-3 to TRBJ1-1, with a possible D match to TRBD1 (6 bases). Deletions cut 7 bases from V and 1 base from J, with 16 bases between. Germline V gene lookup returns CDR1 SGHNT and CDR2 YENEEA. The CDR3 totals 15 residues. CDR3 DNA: TGTGCCAGCACTCCCCGGTGGGGGCAGAACACTGAAGCTTTCTTT. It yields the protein CASTPRWGQNTEAFF.

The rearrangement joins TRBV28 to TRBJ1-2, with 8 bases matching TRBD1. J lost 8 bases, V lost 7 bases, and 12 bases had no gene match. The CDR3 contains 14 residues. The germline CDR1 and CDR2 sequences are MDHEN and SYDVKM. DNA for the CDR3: TGTGCCAGCACCTCCCCCCGCAGGGGGCGAGGCTACACCTTC. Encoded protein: CASTSPRRGRGYTF.

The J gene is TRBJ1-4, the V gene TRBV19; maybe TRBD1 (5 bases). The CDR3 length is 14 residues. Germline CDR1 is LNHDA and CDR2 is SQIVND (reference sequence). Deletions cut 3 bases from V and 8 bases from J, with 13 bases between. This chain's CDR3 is CASSMGQGREKLFF. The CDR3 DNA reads TGTGCCAGTAGTATGGGTCAGGGAAGGGAAAAACTGTTTTTT.

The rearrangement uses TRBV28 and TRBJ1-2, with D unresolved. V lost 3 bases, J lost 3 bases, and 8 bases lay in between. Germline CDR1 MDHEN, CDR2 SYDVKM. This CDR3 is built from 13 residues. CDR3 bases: TGTGCCAGCAGTTTGAGGAGGGACTATGGCTACACCTTC. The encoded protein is CASSLRRDYGYTF.

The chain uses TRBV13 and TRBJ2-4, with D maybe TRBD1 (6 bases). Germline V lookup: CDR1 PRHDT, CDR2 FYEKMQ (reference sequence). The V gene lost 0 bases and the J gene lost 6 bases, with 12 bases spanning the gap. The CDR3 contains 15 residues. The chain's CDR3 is CASSLGGALGNIQYF. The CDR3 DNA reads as TGTGCCAGCAGCTTAGGGGGGGCACTGGGAAACATTCAGTACTTC. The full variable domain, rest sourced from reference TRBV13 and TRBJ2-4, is AAGVIQSPRHLIKEKRETATLKCYPIPRHDTVYWYQQGPGQDPQFLISFYEKMQSDKGSIPDRFSAQQFSDYHSELNMSSLELGDSALYFCASSLGGALGNIQYFGAGTRLSVL.

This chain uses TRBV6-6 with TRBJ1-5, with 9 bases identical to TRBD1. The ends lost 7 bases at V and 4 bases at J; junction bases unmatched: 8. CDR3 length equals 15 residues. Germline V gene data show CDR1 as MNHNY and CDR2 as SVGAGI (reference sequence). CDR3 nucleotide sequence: TGTGCCAGCAAAGCCCAACAGGGGGCTAATCAGCCCCAGCATTTT. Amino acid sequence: CASKAQQGANQPQHF.

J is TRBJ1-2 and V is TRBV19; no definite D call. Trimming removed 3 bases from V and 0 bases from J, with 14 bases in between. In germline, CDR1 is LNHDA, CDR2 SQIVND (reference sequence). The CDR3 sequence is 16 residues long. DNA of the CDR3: TGTGCCAGTAGTATCGAACTCAGTACCTCTAACTATGGCTACACCTTC. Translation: CASSIELSTSNYGYTF.

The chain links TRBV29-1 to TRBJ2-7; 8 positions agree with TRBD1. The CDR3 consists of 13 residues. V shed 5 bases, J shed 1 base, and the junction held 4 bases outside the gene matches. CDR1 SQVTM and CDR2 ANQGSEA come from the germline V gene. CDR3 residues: CSVRRDRSYEQYF. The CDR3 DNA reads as TGCAGCGTTAGACGGGACAGGTCCTACGAGCAGTACTTC.

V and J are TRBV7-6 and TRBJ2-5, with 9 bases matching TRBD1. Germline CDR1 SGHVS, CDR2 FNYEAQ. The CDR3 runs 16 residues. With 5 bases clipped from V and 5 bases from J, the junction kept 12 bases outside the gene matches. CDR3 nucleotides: TGTGCCAGCAGCAGCGAAACAGGGGGCGAAGGTGAGACCCAGTACTTC. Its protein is CASSSETGGEGETQYF.

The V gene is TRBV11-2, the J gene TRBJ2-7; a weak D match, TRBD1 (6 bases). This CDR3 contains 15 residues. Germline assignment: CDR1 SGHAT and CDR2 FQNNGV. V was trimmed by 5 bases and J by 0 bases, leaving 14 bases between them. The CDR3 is CASSPNRESSYEQYF. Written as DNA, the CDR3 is TGTGCCAGCAGCCCGAACAGGGAAAGCTCCTACGAGCAGTACTTC.

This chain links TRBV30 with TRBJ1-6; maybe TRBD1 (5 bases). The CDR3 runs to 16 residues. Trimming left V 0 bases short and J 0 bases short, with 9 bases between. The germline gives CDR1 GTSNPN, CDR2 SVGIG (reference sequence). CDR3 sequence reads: CAWSVSGYSYNSPLHF. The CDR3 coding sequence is TGTGCCTGGAGTGTATCAGGGTACTCCTATAATTCACCCCTCCACTTT.

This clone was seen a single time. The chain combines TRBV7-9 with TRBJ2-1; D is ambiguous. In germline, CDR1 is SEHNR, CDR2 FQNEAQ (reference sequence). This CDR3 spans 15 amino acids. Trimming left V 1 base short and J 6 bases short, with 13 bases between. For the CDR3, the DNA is TGTGCCAGCAGCTTAGGGGATCCCTCGGGCAATGAGCAGTTCTTC. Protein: CASSLGDPSGNEQFF.